One T cell receptor beta chain is described in this entry. Trimming left V 7 bases short and J 3 bases short, with 9 bases between. The V gene's germline CDR1 is MNHEY and CDR2 SVGAGI. CDR3 length: 12 residues. The data were obtained in a study of blood T cell repertoires in COVID-19. Study background: Material from acute and convalescent COVID-19 was sourced from the United States, Italy and Spain. The analysed material was cDNA or gDNA that came from T cells, B-cell-depleted T cells, or PBMCs.

Original data processing: Amplifying reference gene primers gave estimates of nucleated cell counts. Assay: immunoSEQ multiplex PCR; the TCRdb copy retains only in-frame clones and omits some. V and J calls and clone size are copied from that table; D and trimming were computed from the DNA. The sample contains about 240,000 clones, about 85% of which appear only once. V and J are TRBV6-5 and TRBJ1-2; TRBD1 is a possible D gene (5 bases). The sample comprised peripheral blood. The sequence was collected from a man aged 60 to 75 who had recovered from COVID-19. The CDR3: CASKGADYGYTF. Here the CDR3 DNA reads TGTGCCAGCAAAGGGGCCGACTATGGCTACACCTTC.